This is a list of T cell receptor beta chains from one sample in a study of T-cell reconstitution after alpha-beta-depleted transplantation in children. Via MiXCR, TCRdb re-called the PCR reads, giving one row per CDR3 protein. The sample comprises about 580,000 distinct CDR3 sequences, 23% of which are singletons, and roughly 13% rests with the top ten. Sequencing used PBMCs, mostly from graft donor cells, obtained 360 days after TCRalphabeta/CD19-depleted stem cell transplant. The receptors stem from a boy younger than two who had a stem cell transplant for acute myeloid leukemia, so the T cells may come from the graft donor. The CDR3 runs from the conserved cysteine through the conserved F or W. A D gene is named only where the DNA matches it firmly. Rows may omit the clone size; those that give it use once, few, many or a size class.

clone size	V gene	D gene	J gene	CDR3 DNA	CDR3 protein
NA	TRBV20-1	TRBD2	TRBJ2-5	TGCAGTGCCCAACCGGGACTAGCAAGAGAGACCCAGTACTTC	CSAQPGLARETQYF
few	TRBV5-1	NA	TRBJ1-2	TGCGCCAGCAGCTTGGCCGGGACGACACGACTGAGAAACTATGGCTACACCTTC	CASSLAGTTRLRNYGYTF
few	TRBV7-2	TRBD2	TRBJ2-3	TGTGCCAGCAGCTTCTTTCGACTAGCGGGACGAGGGGATACGCAGTATTTT	CASSFFRLAGRGDTQYF
NA	TRBV6-5	NA	TRBJ1-3	TGTGCCAGCAGTTACAACGCCAAAAGCTCTGGAAACACCATATATTTT	CASSYNAKSSGNTIYF
many	TRBV12-3/TRBV12-4	NA	TRBJ2-7	TGTGCCAGCAGTTTAGCGTCAGGTCCGGTCGAGCAGTACTTC	CASSLASGPVEQYF
NA	TRBV12-3/TRBV12-4	NA	TRBJ1-4	TGTGCCAGCAGTTCCGGACAGCCAGGGTTGAGCAATGAAAAACTGTTTTTT	CASSSGQPGLSNEKLFF
many	TRBV20-1	NA	TRBJ2-7	TGCAGTGCCCTAAGAGGCGGATCGAATTACGAGCAGTACTTC	CSALRGGSNYEQYF
once	TRBV7-9	NA	TRBJ2-7	TGTGCCAGCAGCTTGTTTAAGGGTCCCGAGCAGTACTTC	CASSLFKGPEQYF
NA	TRBV20-1	NA	TRBJ2-5	TGCAGTGCTGAGACCGGGAGACTGCAAGAGACCCAGTACTTC	CSAETGRLQETQYF
once	TRBV5-1	NA	TRBJ1-4	TGCGCCAGCAGCAACGACATATCTAATGAAAAACTGTTTTTT	CASSNDISNEKLFF
few	TRBV11-2	TRBD1	TRBJ2-3	TGTGCCAGCAGCTTAGACGCGACAGGGGCAGATACGCAGTATTTT	CASSLDATGADTQYF
NA	TRBV4-1	TRBD1	TRBJ2-2	TGCGCCAGCAGCCAAACAGGGGCTGCCGGGGAGCTGTTTTTT	CASSQTGAAGELFF
few	TRBV20-1	TRBD2	TRBJ2-7	TGCAGTGCTAGAGTATTAGGGGCGGGGGAGAGCTACGAGCAGTACTTC	CSARVLGAGESYEQYF
many	TRBV11-2	TRBD1	TRBJ2-2	TGTGCCAGCAGTCGACGTTGGGACAGGGGGTATGTCACCGGGGAGCTGTTTTTT	CASSRRWDRGYVTGELFF
NA	TRBV20-1	NA	TRBJ1-2	TGCAGTGCCCTGAGAACGACCACCTTCTATGGCTACACCTTC	CSALRTTTFYGYTF